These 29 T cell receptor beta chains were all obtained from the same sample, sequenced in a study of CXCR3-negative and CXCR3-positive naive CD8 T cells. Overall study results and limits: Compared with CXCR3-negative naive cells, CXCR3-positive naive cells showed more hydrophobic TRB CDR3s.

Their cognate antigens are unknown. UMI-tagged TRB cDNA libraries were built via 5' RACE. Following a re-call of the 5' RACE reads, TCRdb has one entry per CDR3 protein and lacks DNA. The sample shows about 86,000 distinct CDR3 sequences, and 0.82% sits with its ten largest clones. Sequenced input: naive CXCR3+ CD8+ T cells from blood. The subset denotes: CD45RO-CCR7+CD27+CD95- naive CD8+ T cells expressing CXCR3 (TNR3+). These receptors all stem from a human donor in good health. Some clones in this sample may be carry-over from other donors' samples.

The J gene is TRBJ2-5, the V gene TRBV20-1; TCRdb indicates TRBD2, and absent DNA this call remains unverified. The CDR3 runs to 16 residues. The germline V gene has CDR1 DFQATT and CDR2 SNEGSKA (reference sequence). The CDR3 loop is CSARDLGTSGAPAQYF.

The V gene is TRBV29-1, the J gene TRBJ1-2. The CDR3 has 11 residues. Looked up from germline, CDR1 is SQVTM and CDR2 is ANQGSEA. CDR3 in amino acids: CSVADYYGYTF.

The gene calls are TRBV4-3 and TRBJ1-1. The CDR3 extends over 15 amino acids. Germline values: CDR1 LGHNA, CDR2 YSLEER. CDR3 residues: CASSQEVGANTEAFF.

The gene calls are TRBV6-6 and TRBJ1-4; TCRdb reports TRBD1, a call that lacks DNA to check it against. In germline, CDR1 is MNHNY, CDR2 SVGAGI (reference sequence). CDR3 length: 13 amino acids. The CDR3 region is CAGQGQNDEKLFF.

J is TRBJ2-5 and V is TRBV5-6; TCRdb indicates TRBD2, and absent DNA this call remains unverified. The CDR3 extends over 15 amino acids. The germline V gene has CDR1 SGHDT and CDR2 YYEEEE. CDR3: CASSSPAGSGETQYF.

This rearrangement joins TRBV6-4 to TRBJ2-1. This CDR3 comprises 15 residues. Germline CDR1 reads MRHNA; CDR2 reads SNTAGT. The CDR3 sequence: CACSDSGGSYNEQFF.

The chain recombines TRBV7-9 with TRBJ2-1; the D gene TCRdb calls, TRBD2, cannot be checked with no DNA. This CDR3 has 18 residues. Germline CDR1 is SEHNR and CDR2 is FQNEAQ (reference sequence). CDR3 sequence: CASSLGTSGRGVPNEQFF. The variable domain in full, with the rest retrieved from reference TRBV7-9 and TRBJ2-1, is DTGVSQNPRHKITKRGQNVTFRCDPISEHNRLYWYRQTLGQGPEFLTYFQNEAQLEKSRLLSDRFSAERPKGSFSTLEIQRTEQGDSAMYLCASSLGTSGRGVPNEQFFGPGTRLTVL.

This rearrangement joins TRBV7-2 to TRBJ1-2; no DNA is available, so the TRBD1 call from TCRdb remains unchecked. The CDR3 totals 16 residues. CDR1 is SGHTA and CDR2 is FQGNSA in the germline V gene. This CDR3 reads CASSFFPGQGMDGYTF. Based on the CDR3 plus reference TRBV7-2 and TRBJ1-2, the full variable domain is GAGVSQSPSNKVTEKGKDVELRCDPISGHTALYWYRQSLGQGLEFLIYFQGNSAPDKSGLPSDRFSAERTGGSVSTLTIQRTQQEDSAVYLCASSFFPGQGMDGYTFGSGTRLTVV.

This CDR3 is CASSLVPAGGPGDEQFF. The chain links TRBV7-2 to TRBJ2-1; TCRdb calls TRBD2, which cannot be checked without DNA. The CDR3 covers 17 residues. The germline V gene has CDR1 SGHTA and CDR2 FQGNSA.

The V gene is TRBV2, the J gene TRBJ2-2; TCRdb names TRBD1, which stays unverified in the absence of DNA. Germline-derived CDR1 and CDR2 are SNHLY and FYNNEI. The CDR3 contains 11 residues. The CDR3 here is CASTLSGELFF.

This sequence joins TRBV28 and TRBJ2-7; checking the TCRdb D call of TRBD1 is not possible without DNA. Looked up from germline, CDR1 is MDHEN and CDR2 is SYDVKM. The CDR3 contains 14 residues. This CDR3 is CASSSPAGSYEQYF.

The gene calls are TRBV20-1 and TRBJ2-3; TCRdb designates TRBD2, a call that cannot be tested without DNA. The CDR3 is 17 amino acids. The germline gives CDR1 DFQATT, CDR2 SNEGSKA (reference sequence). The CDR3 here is CSAPTLTSGGPTDTQYF.

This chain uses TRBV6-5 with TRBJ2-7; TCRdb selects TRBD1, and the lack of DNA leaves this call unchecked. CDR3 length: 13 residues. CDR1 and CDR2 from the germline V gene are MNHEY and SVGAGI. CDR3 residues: CASSYQGAYEQYF.

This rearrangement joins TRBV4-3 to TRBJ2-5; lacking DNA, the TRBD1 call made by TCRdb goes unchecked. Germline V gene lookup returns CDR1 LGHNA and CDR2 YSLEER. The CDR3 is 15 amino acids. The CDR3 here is CASSQDRAGRETQYF.

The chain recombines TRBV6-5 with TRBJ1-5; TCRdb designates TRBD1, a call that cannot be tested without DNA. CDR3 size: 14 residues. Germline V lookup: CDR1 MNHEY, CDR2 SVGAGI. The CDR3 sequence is CASSPFGGQQPQHF.

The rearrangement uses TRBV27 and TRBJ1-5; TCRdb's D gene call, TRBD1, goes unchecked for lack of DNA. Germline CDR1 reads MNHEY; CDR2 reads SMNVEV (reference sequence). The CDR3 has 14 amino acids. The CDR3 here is CASRARGEGQPQHF.

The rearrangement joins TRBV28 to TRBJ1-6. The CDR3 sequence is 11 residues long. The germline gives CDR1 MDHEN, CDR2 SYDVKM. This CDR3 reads CASSKDSPLHF.

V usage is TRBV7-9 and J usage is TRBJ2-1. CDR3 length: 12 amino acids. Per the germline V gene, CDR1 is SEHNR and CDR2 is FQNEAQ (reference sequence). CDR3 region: CASSLGSNEQFF.

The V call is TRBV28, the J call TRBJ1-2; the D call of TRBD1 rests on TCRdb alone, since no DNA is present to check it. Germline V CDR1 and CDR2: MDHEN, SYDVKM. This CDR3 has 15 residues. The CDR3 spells CASSSGQGGNYGYTF.

CDR3 region: CASSLLPGGRTDTQYF. V gene TRBV28 combines with J gene TRBJ2-3; TCRdb outputs TRBD1, but without DNA this stays unchecked. Germline assignment: CDR1 MDHEN and CDR2 SYDVKM. The length of the CDR3 is 16 residues.

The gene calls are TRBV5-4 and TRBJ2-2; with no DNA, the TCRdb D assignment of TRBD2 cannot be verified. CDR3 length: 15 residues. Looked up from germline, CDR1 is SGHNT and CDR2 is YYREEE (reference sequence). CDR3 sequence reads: CASSSLAVNTGELFF.

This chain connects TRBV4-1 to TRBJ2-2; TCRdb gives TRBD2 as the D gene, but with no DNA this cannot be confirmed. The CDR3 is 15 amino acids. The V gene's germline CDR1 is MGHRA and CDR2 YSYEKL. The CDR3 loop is CASSQHPSFEIPAFF.

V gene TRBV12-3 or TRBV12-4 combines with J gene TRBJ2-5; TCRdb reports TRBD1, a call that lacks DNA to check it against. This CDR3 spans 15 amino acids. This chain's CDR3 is CASSFLGARQETQYF.

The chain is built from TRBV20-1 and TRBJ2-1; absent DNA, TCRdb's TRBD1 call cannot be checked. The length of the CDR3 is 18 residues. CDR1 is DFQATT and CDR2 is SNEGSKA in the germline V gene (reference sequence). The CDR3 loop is CSARDGTGGLRSYNEQFF.

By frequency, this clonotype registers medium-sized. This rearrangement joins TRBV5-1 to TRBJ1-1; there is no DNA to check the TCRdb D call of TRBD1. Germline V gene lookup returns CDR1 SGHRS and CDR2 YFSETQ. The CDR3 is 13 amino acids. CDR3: CASSLGQGVVAFF.

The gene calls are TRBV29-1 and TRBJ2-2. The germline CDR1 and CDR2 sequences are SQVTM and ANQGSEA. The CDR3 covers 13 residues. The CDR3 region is CSVEGPNAGELFF.

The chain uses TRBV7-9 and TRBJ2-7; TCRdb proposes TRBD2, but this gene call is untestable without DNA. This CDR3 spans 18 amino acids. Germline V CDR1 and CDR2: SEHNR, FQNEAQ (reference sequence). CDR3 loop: CASSGPNRPGTPGYEQYF. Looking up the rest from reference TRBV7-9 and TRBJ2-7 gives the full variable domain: DTGVSQNPRHKITKRGQNVTFRCDPISEHNRLYWYRQTLGQGPEFLTYFQNEAQLEKSRLLSDRFSAERPKGSFSTLEIQRTEQGDSAMYLCASSGPNRPGTPGYEQYFGPGTRLTVT.

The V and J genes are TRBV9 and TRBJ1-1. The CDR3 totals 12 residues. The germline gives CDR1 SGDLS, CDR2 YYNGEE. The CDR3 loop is CASSDLNTEAFF.

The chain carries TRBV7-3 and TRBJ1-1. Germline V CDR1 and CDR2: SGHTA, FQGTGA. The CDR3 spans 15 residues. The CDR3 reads CASSFLRRGATEAFF.